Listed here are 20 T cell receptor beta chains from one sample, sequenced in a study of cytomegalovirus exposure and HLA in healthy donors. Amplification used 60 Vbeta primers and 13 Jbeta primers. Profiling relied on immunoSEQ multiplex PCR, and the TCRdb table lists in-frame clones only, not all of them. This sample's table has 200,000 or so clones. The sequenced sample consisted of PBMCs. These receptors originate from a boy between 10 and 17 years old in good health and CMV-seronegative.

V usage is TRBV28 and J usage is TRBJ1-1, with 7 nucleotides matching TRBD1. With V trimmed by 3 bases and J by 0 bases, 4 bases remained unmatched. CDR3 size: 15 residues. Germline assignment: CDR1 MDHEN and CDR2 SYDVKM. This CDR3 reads CASSFLQGLNTEAFF. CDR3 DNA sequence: TGTGCCAGCAGTTTCCTACAGGGGTTGAACACTGAAGCTTTCTTT.

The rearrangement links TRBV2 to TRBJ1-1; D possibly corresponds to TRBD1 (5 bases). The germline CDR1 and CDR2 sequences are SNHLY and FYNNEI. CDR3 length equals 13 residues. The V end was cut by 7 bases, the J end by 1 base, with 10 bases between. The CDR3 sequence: CASKSRENTEAFF. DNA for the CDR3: TGTGCCAGCAAATCCAGGGAGAACACTGAAGCTTTCTTT.

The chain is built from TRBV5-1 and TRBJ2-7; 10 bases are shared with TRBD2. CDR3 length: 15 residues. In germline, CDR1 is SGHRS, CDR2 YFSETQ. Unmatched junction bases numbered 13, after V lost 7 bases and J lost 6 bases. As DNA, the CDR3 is TGCGCCAGCCAGAGCCGAGCGGGGGGGATTTTCGAGCAGTACTTC. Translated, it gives CASQSRAGGIFEQYF.

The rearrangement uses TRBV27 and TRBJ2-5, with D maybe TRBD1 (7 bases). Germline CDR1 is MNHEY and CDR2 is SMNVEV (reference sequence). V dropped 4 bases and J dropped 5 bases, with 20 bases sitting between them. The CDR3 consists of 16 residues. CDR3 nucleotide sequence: TGTGCCAGCAGTTCGCTCTCAGGGGGGTTACGGGAGACCCAGTACTTC. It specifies CASSSLSGGLRETQYF.

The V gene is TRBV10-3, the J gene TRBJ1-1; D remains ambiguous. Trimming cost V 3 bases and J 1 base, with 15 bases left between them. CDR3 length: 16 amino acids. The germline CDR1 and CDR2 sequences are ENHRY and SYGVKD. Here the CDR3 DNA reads TGTGCCATCAGTGAAATGAACAGCCTCGGGAACACTGAAGCTTTCTTT. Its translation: CAISEMNSLGNTEAFF.

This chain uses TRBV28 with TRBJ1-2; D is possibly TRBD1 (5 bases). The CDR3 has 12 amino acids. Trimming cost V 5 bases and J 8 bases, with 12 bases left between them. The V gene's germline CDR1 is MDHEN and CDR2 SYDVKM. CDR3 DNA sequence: TGTGCCAGCAGTGACAGCACTCGGGGCTACACCTTC. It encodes CASSDSTRGYTF.

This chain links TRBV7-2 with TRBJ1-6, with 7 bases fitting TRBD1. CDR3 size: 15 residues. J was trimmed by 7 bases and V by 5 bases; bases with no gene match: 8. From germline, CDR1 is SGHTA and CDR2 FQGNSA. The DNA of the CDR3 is TGTGCCAGCAGCAATTCCGGGACAGTCAATTCACCCCTCCACTTT. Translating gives CASSNSGTVNSPLHF.

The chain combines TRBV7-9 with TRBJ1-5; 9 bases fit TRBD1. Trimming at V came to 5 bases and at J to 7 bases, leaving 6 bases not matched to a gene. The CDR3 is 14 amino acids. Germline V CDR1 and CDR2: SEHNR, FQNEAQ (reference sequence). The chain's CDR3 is CASSPGQGLQPQHF. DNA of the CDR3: TGTGCCAGCAGCCCGGGACAGGGCCTACAGCCCCAGCATTTT.

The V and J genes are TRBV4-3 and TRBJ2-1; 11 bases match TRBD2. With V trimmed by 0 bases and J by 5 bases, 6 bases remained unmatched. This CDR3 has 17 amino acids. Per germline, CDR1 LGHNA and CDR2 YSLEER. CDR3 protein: CASSQDLTSGANNEQFF. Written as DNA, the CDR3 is TGCGCCAGCAGCCAAGATTTGACTAGCGGGGCCAACAATGAGCAGTTCTTC.

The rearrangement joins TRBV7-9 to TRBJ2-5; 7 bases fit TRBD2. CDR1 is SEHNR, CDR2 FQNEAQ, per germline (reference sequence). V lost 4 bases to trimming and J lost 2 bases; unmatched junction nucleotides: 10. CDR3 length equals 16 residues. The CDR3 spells CASSSLGLAVQETQYF. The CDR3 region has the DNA TGTGCCAGCAGCTCTCTCGGCCTAGCGGTTCAAGAGACCCAGTACTTC.

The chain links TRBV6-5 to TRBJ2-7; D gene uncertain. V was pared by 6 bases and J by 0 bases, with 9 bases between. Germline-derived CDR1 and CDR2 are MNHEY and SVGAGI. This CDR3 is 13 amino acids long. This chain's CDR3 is CASRAASSYEQYF. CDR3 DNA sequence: TGTGCCAGCAGGGCAGCTAGCTCCTACGAGCAGTACTTC.

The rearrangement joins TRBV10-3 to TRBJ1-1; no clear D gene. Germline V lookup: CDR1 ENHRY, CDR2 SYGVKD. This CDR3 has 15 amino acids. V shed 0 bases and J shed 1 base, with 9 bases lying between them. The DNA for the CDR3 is TGTGCCATCAGTGAGTCCGGTACCGGGAACACTGAAGCTTTCTTT. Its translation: CAISESGTGNTEAFF.

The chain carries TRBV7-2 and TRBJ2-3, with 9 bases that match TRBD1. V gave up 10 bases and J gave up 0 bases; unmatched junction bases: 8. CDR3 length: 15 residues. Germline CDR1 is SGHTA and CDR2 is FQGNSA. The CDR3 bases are TGTGCCACCACCTACGGGACAGGGAGCACAGATACGCAGTATTTT. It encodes CATTYGTGSTDTQYF.

The CDR3 here is CASSWGPGYEQYF. CDR3 coding DNA: TGTGCCAGCAGTTGGGGCCCCGGGTACGAGCAGTACTTC. The chain employs TRBV6-6 and TRBJ2-7; a possible D gene is TRBD1 (5 bases). From germline, CDR1 is MNHNY and CDR2 SVGAGI (reference sequence). V was pared by 4 bases and J by 4 bases, with 11 bases between. The CDR3 is made up of 13 amino acids.

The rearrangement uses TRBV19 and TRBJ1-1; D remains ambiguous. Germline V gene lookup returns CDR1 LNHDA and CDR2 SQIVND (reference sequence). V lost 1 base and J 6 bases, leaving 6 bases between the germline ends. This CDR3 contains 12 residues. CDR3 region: CASSIGVAEAFF. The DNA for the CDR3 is TGTGCCAGTAGTATAGGCGTAGCTGAAGCTTTCTTT.

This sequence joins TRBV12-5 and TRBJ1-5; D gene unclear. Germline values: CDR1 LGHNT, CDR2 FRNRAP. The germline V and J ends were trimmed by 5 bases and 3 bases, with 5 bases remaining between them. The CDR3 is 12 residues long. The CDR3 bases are TGTGCTAGTGGTCAGGACAATCAGCCCCAGCATTTT. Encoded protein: CASGQDNQPQHF.

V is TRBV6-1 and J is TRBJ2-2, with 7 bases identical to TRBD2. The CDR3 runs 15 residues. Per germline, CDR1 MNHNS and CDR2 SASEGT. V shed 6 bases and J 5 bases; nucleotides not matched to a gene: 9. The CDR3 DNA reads TGTGCCAGCAGAAGCGGGACCCTCACTACCGGGGAGCTGTTTTTT. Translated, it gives CASRSGTLTTGELFF.

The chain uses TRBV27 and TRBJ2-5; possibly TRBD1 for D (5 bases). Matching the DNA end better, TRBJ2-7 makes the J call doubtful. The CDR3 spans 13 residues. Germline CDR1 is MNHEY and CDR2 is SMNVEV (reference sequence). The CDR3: CASGQTQAYEQYF. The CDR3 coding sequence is TGTGCCAGCGGGCAGACACAGGCCTACGAGCAGTACTTC.

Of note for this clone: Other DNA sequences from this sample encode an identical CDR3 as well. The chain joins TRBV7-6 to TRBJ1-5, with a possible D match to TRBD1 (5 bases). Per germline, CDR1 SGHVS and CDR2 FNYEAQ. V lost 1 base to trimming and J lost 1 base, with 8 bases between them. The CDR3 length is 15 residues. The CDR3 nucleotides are TGTGCCAGCAGCTTAGATGGGGCAAGCAATCAGCCCCAGCATTTT. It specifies CASSLDGASNQPQHF.

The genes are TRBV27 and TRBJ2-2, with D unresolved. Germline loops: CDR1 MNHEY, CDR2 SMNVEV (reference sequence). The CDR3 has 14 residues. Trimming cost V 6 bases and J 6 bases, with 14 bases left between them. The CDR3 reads CASRAYRNAGELFF. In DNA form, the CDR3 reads TGTGCCAGCAGGGCCTACAGAAACGCCGGGGAGCTGTTTTTT.